This T cell receptor beta chain emerged from a study of shared clonotypes between healthy human individuals (dated by TCRdb to the early 2020s). For the wider study: The cohort comprised two women and a few men aged 18 to 49 years. Per donor, three plates each were used for CD4 naive and CD4 memory, two for CD8 naive, and one for CD8 memory. The study deeply sequenced blood TCR repertoires of about 5 healthy adults to estimate repertoire size and the extent of clonotype sharing between individuals. Different laboratories and diverse techniques were used to prepare libraries and sequence TCR repertoires, to increase sequencing depth and limit assay-specific biases. Leukapheresis yielded between about 0.85 and 10 billion PBMCs per donor.

With regard to this clone: It lacks a known antigen. One base away there is no much larger clone; base qualities are not given.

As encoded in the germline V gene (reference sequence), CDR1 is SSHAT while CDR2 is FNYEAQ. The CDR3 covers 15 residues, taking in both the cysteine and the phenylalanine. The retained sequence is limited to the CDR3, 45 bases, with the frame set at the first base. Trimming removed 4 bases from V and 6 bases from J; the gene matches leave 2 bases unexplained. CD8 naive samples were obtained by positive selection for CCR7 among CD45RO-negative cells, yielding a CD45RA+CCR7+ population from which TemRA cells were excluded. Donors were healthy HIV-negative adults with no recently reported acute infections or vaccinations. All donors were Caucasian adults living in Nashville, Tennessee, USA. After blood collection by leukapheresis, PBMCs were isolated using Ficoll-Histopaque density gradient centrifugation and then cryopreserved in the vapor phase of liquid nitrogen. Analytical flow cytometry was used to check the purity and quantity of every magnetically sorted T cell population. From each sorted fraction, genomic DNA was isolated and quantified by UV absorbance on a Nanodrop 2000c.

The study at large found these results: Pairwise subsampling indicated that sequencing depth was expected to affect the degree of clonotype sharing among donors. Naive subsets generally had larger estimated clonotype richness than memory subsets. Because the study included a small number of donors, the genetic and exposure-history diversity represented was limited. Incomplete sequencing was indicated by rarefaction of sorted-subset datasets, despite the large sequencing depth. Compared with non-shared clonotypes, the clonotypes found in all four sorted-subset donors had higher generation probabilities. When four donors were compared, the shared fraction of clonotypes was around 5.1% for naive CD4, less than 4% for naive CD8, roughly 2.5% for memory CD4, and 0.3% to 0.5% for memory CD8. Sampling was limited to blood, and TCR repertoires in tissue likely differ from TCR repertoires in blood.

Using the deep immunoSEQ assay, multiplex PCR amplified TCR CDR3 regions from genomic DNA. Genomic DNA extracted from each cell subset was distributed evenly over all wells of several immunoSEQ 96-well plates, and each plate served as one replicate. For sorted subsets, about 220 ng of genomic DNA, equivalent to 25,000 to 35,000 T cell genomes, went into each replicate PCR. Purified libraries were quantified with a Qubit 3.0 fluorometer, sized on a Bioanalyzer 2100, and re-quantified with the KAPA Library Quantification kit. Every immunoSEQ 96-well plate was sequenced on a separate single-read 150-cycle Illumina NextSeq 550 flow cell. Per the authors' processing: The immunoSEQ output contained only junctional sequences without quality scores, so filtering could not match that applied to full-length reads. To assign V/J genes and CDR3, sequences were annotated against IMGT germline references using PyIR, a Python wrapper for IgBLAST v1.9. Reads with weak V/J assignments (E-value above 1e-6), missing CDR3, stop codons, out-of-frame junctions, or ambiguous translated residues were removed. A V3J clonotype was defined by an identical inferred V gene, J gene, and CDR3 amino acid sequence. Percentage overlap between repertoires was computed as shared unique clonotypes divided by the size of the smaller repertoire. Richness of each repertoire was evaluated using RTK rarefaction, the Chao1 estimator, and Recon v2.1 estimates of unobserved clonotypes. OLGA was used to compute generation probabilities for all TCRbeta clonotypes that the gDNA method yielded from a handful of donors. Here the immuneACCESS table is served through TCRdb, limited to in-frame sequences with V and J called. Missing clones are a known gap in these copies; in checked studies unresolved V genes cover under half, and the rest lacks a known reason. The V and J calls and clone size come from that table; D and trimming were worked out from the DNA. The sample profile shows about 2.1 million clones; 93% of them were found once. More than 1.5% of the sample is held by the ten biggest clonotypes.

The TCR sequence derives from a man aged 18 to 30 in good health. Some clones in this sample may be carry-over from other donors' samples. The chain was built from TRBV7-7 and TRBJ2-1; TRBD2 matches 14 bases in the middle. Sequencing was carried out using naive CD8+ T cells from PBMCs. Reading the label with the study, this specimen's cell subset or site is: CD45RA+CCR7+. The CDR3: CASSWGLAGVNEQFF. The sequenced DNA is TGTGCCAGCAGCTGGGGACTAGCGGGAGTCAATGAGCAGTTCTTC.